One T cell receptor beta chain is described in this entry. The data were obtained in a study of blood T cell repertoires in COVID-19. Study-wide background: The United States, Italy and Spain were the sources of the acute and convalescent COVID-19 samples.

Per the original methods: Estimation of nucleated cell counts was performed using reference gene primer amplification. Clones were read by immunoSEQ multiplex PCR, and TCRdb kept only the in-frame ones, dropping some. V and J calls and clone size are given by that table; D and trimming were obtained from the DNA. The data hold around 120,000 clones, with around nine tenths observed a single time. The trim removed 6 bases at V and 0 bases at J, leaving 5 bases unmatched. The V gene's germline CDR1 is MDHEN and CDR2 SYDVKM. The CDR3 consists of 15 residues. Recruited during active infection, patients (from Seattle) were subsequently followed longitudinally.

V is TRBV28 and J is TRBJ2-5; 9 positions agree with TRBD1. The sample taken for sequencing was peripheral blood. The sequence was obtained from a man aged 55 to 69 with COVID-19, enrolled during active disease. This CDR3 reads CASSEQGAYQETQYF. Here the CDR3 DNA reads TGTGCCAGCAGCGAACAGGGGGCGTACCAAGAGACCCAGTACTTC.